This passage covers 10 T cell receptor beta chains from one sample sequenced in a study of siplizumab effects on memory and regulatory T cells. Clones were read by immunoSEQ multiplex PCR, and TCRdb kept only the in-frame ones, dropping some. The sample includes tens of thousands of clones, roughly 96% of them seen just once. The material sequenced was naive CD8+ T cells sorted from blood. All receptors derive from a human donor in good health.

Concerning this clone itself: Within the sample, other DNA sequences also encode this same CDR3. The J gene is TRBJ2-7, the V gene TRBV9; D is perhaps TRBD1 (6 bases). The germline V and J ends were trimmed by 0 bases and 3 bases, with 10 bases remaining between them. The CDR3 is 14 amino acids. Germline-derived CDR1 and CDR2 are SGDLS and YYNGEE. The CDR3 bases are TGTGCCAGCAGCGTAGCATCAGGGGACTACGAGCAGTACTTC. Translated: CASSVASGDYEQYF.

The rearrangement links TRBV6-4 to TRBJ1-1, with D hard to call. The CDR3 loop spans 17 amino acids. Trimming removed 2 bases at V and 5 bases at J, with 21 bases between. CDR1 and CDR2 (germline): MRHNA, SNTAGT. This chain's CDR3 is CASSDDCENSVGTEAFF. CDR3 nucleotide sequence: TGTGCCAGCAGTGACGATTGTGAAAACTCCGTGGGAACTGAAGCTTTCTTT.

This chain connects TRBV5-6 to TRBJ1-2; possible D gene TRBD1, 5 bases. Deletions cut 4 bases from V and 0 bases from J, with 16 bases between. CDR1 is SGHDT and CDR2 is YYEEEE in the germline V gene. The CDR3 has 16 residues. Here the CDR3 DNA reads TGTGCCAGCAGCCCCGTTGCGGGGACCGCTAACTATGGCTACACCTTC. Translated: CASSPVAGTANYGYTF.

The CDR3 bases are TGTGCCAGCAGCCTGCCGGGTTCGGGGGTGGACACCGGGGAGCTGTTTTTT. Amino acid sequence: CASSLPGSGVDTGELFF. The chain has TRBV5-4 and TRBJ2-2; possibly TRBD2 for D (6 bases). This CDR3 region has 17 residues. V was trimmed by 4 bases and J by 3 bases, leaving 19 bases between them. In germline, CDR1 is SGHNT, CDR2 YYREEE (reference sequence).

The chain is built from TRBV28 and TRBJ1-2; D is perhaps TRBD1 (5 bases). The CDR3 runs 13 residues. Trimming stripped 2 bases from V and 8 bases from J, with 12 bases between. Germline assignment: CDR1 MDHEN and CDR2 SYDVKM. The CDR3 sequence is CASSLIGVEGYTF. As DNA, the CDR3 is TGTGCCAGCAGTTTAATAGGGGTGGAGGGCTACACCTTC.

The rearrangement uses TRBV18 and TRBJ1-4; perhaps TRBD1 as D (5 bases). The CDR3 has 15 amino acids. Germline lookup yields CDR1 KGHSH and CDR2 LQKENI. V lost 1 base and J lost 4, with 10 bases in between. The CDR3 DNA reads TGTGCCAGCTCACCACTCCGGGACGTTAATGAAAAACTGTTTTTT. It translates to CASSPLRDVNEKLFF. Filled out from reference TRBV18 and TRBJ1-4, the complete variable domain reads NAGVMQNPRHLVRRRGQEARLRCSPMKGHSHVYWYRQLPEEGLKFMVYLQKENIIDESGMPKERFSAEFPKEGPSILRIQQVVRGDSAAYFCASSPLRDVNEKLFFGSGTQLSVL.

This chain links TRBV9 with TRBJ2-5; TRBD1 matches at 7 bases. The CDR3 spans 14 residues. The germline V gene has CDR1 SGDLS and CDR2 YYNGEE. V trimming: 3 bases; J trimming: 0 bases; junction bases outside the gene matches: 2. The chain's CDR3 is CASSGGTDQETQYF. The CDR3 region has the DNA TGTGCCAGCAGCGGAGGGACAGACCAAGAGACCCAGTACTTC.

This sequence joins TRBV9 and TRBJ1-1; maybe TRBD1 (6 bases). Deletions cut 4 bases from V and 4 bases from J, with 11 bases between. The CDR3 runs to 13 residues. Germline CDR1 SGDLS, CDR2 YYNGEE. CDR3 nucleotides: TGTGCCAGCAGCAGAACAGGGAGCACTGAAGCTTTCTTT. Its translation is CASSRTGSTEAFF.

With respect to this clone: This specimen includes other DNA sequences encoding the same CDR3. This CDR3 is CASSLQGAGQPQHF. The CDR3, as DNA: TGTGCCAGCAGTTTACAGGGGGCCGGTCAGCCCCAGCATTTT. V is TRBV27 and J is TRBJ1-5; 8 bases align to TRBD1. The ends lost 2 bases at V and 6 bases at J; junction bases unmatched: 3. The length of the CDR3 is 14 residues. Germline V gene sequence: CDR1 MNHEY, CDR2 SMNVEV (reference sequence).

V is TRBV15 and J is TRBJ2-5; 8 bases map to TRBD1. The J call is uncertain, as TRBJ2-7 better fits the DNA end. Germline CDR1 and CDR2: LNHNV and YYDKDF (reference sequence). This CDR3 spans 14 amino acids. The CDR3 spells CATSEDRVIYEQYF. In DNA, the CDR3 is TGTGCCACCAGCGAGGACAGGGTTATTTACGAGCAGTACTTC.